What follows is one T cell receptor beta chain and its context. No antigen is known for it. The sample comes from a study of CD8 T cells in Susac syndrome. Points from the study as a whole: By the study's own acknowledgment, its TCR sequencing and HLA analysis included relatively few individuals.

TCR beta sequencing was performed on blood CD8+ and CD4+ T cells. TEMRA cells were FACS-enriched, with CD8+ and CD4+ T cells isolated negatively. RNA amounts of roughly 0.5 to 1 ug underwent reverse transcription with random hexamers. Amplification of TCR beta CDR3 by immunoSEQ multiplex PCR spanned 54 Vbeta and 13 Jbeta. MiXCR was run by TCRdb on the immunoSEQ multiplex PCR reads, yielding one entry per CDR3 protein. The sample has some 120,000 distinct CDR3 sequences; just over 90% are singletons. The source material was CD8+ T cells from PBMCs. The receptor comes from a human donor with multiple sclerosis.

The DNA for the CDR3 is TGTGCCAGCACAGACTGGCAGGGGCCGAACACCGGGGAGCTGTTTTTT. This gives the protein CASTDWQGPNTGELFF. The chain joins TRBV2 to TRBJ2-2; possible D gene TRBD1, 6 bases. Germline assignment: CDR1 SNHLY and CDR2 FYNNEI. This CDR3 has 16 residues. Between the trimmed V and J ends, which lost 7 bases and 0 bases, there was a span of 15 bases.